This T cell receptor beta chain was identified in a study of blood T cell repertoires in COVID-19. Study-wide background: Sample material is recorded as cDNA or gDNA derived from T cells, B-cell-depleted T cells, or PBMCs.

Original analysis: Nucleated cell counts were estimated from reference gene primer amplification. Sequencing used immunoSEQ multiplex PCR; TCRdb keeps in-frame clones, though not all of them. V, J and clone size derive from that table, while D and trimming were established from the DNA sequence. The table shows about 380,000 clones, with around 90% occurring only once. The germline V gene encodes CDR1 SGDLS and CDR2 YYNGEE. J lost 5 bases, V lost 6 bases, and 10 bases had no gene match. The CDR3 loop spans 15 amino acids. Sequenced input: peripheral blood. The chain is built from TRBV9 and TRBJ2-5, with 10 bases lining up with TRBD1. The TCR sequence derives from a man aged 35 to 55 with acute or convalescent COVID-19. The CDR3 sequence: CASTPTTGGAETQYF. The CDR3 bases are TGTGCCAGCACCCCCACGACAGGGGGCGCGGAGACCCAGTACTTC.